Shown below are 21 T cell receptor beta chains from a single sample sequenced in a study of identical twins (dated by TCRdb to 2016 to 2017). The receptor library was made with 5' RACE. Sequenced on an Illumina HiSeq 2000. TCRdb took the public reads, trimmed them with fastp at Q25, ran MiXCR for clone calling and kept in-frame beta chains. Rows merge per CDR3 protein into single entries with the most common DNA and genes. The sample profile shows hundreds of thousands of distinct CDR3 sequences; around 8% of them were found once. The top ten hold approximately 2% of the sample. The same specimen was also included in a second study, on yellow fever vaccine responses in identical twins.

Source material: memory (CD45RO+) T cells sorted from blood. Per the publication, the cell subset or site label means: CD45RO+ enriched T cells. These receptors were obtained from a woman aged 18-35 years in good health.

This clonotype was recorded at least ten times. V and J are TRBV28 and TRBJ1-1, with D unclear. Germline values: CDR1 MDHEN, CDR2 SYDVKM. The CDR3 contains 15 residues. The V gene lost 2 bases and the J gene lost 0 bases, with 10 bases spanning the gap. The CDR3 bases are TGTGCCAGCAGTTTAATGGCCAGCATGAACACTGAAGCTTTCTTT. Translation gives CASSLMASMNTEAFF. Full variable domain (missing parts from reference TRBV28 and TRBJ1-1): DVKVTQSSRYLVKRTGEKVFLECVQDMDHENMFWYRQDPGLGLRLIYFSYDVKMKEKGDIPEGYSVSREKKERFSLILESASTNQTSMYLCASSLMASMNTEAFFGQGTRLTVV.

In this sample, this clonotype turned up many times. The rearrangement uses TRBV5-6 and TRBJ2-7; tentative D call: TRBD2 (6 bases). CDR1 and CDR2 (germline): SGHDT, YYEEEE. The CDR3 covers 14 residues. The ends were cut back, 3 bases at V and 4 bases at J, with 14 bases in the middle. The chain's CDR3 is CASSSGLSWYEQYF. The CDR3 DNA reads as TGTGCCAGCAGCTCGGGACTTTCCTGGTACGAGCAGTACTTC.

The table lists this clonotype with a few counts. J is TRBJ2-2 and V is TRBV5-4; 13 bases fit TRBD2. V lost 3 bases, J lost 0 bases, and 8 bases stayed unmatched. The CDR3 spans 19 residues. Per the germline V gene, CDR1 is SGHNT and CDR2 is YYREEE (reference sequence). Written as DNA, the CDR3 is TGTGCCAGCAGCTCCCCCGGGACTAGCGGGACTACGAACACCGGGGAGCTGTTTTTT. This encodes CASSSPGTSGTTNTGELFF.

This clonotype occurred many times. The rearrangement links TRBV7-9 to TRBJ2-3, with 7 bases that match TRBD2. CDR1 and CDR2 (germline): SEHNR, FQNEAQ (reference sequence). CDR3 length equals 16 residues. V was pared by 3 bases and J by 0 bases, with 6 bases of the junction left unmatched. CDR3 sequence reads: CASSFGSGTSTDTQYF. The CDR3, as DNA: TGTGCCAGCAGCTTCGGGAGCGGGACTAGCACAGATACGCAGTATTTT.

This clonotype occurred many times. The chain has TRBV28 and TRBJ2-7; no definite D call. Germline CDR1 MDHEN, CDR2 SYDVKM. The germline V and J ends were trimmed by 3 bases and 3 bases, with 12 bases remaining between them. CDR3 size: 14 residues. CDR3 coding DNA: TGTGCCAGCAGTTTTTTAACAGCGTTCTACGAGCAGTACTTC. Its translation: CASSFLTAFYEQYF.

This clonotype was detected only a few times. V usage is TRBV12-3 or TRBV12-4 and J usage is TRBJ2-5; 10 nucleotides align to TRBD2. CDR3 length equals 15 residues. Unmatched junction bases numbered 5, after V lost 3 bases and J lost 4 bases. The CDR3 bases are TGTGCCAGCAGTTTGGCAGCGGGGGGGGGAGAGACCCAGTACTTC. Amino acids: CASSLAAGGGETQYF.

At least ten counts were recorded for this clonotype. The V gene is TRBV5-1, the J gene TRBJ2-7; 8 nucleotides line up with TRBD1. The V gene's germline CDR1 is SGHRS and CDR2 YFSETQ. The CDR3 covers 14 residues. Losses at the gene ends were 1 base for V and 4 bases for J; bases not matched to a gene: 4. CDR3 sequence (DNA): TGCGCCAGCAGCTTGTGGGGACAGGAGTACGAGCAGTACTTC. It yields the protein CASSLWGQEYEQYF.

This clonotype was seen more than once but under ten times. The rearrangement joins TRBV28 to TRBJ2-7; D is unclear. Trimming removed 5 bases at V and 6 bases at J, with 11 bases between. The CDR3 has 12 residues. CDR1 MDHEN and CDR2 SYDVKM come from the germline V gene. The CDR3 DNA sequence: TGTGCCAGCAGTACCCGGCGGCCCGAGCAGTACTTC. Translated, it gives CASSTRRPEQYF.

As for this clonotype: The germline gene is not matched at one end of the junction; a read error may be the cause. The chain has TRBV12-3 or TRBV12-4 and TRBJ2-2; weak D call: TRBD1 (6 bases). The CDR3 loop spans 14 amino acids. The CDR3 here is CSSSLQGWTGELFF. CDR3 bases: TGTTCCAGCAGTTTACAGGGATGGACCGGGGAGCTGTTTTTT.

A few counts support this clonotype. This chain joins TRBV27 and TRBJ1-1, with a tentative D call TRBD1 (5 bases). V dropped 2 bases and J dropped 11 bases, with 12 bases sitting between them. The CDR3 is made up of 12 amino acids. The V gene's germline CDR1 is MNHEY and CDR2 SMNVEV (reference sequence). In DNA, the CDR3 is TGTGCCAGCAGTTTACGGGGAGGGGTGGCTTTCTTT. This translates into CASSLRGGVAFF.

This clonotype showed up many times. The V call is TRBV2, the J call TRBJ1-5; the D is unclear. Trimming took 6 bases from V and 3 from J, leaving 9 bases between them. Germline loops: CDR1 SNHLY, CDR2 FYNNEI. CDR3 length: 13 amino acids. The CDR3 protein is CASSTSPNQPQHF. As DNA, the CDR3 is TGTGCCAGCAGCACCAGCCCCAATCAGCCCCAGCATTTT.

Only a few counts were recorded for this clonotype. The chain has TRBV5-4 and TRBJ2-6; D call uncertain. The CDR3 is made up of 15 amino acids. V lost 1 base and J 2 bases, leaving 7 bases between the germline ends. Germline V gives CDR1 SGHNT, CDR2 YYREEE (reference sequence). Written as DNA, the CDR3 is TGTGCCAGCAGCTTGAAAAGTCCTGGGGCCAACGTCCTGACTTTC. Its translation: CASSLKSPGANVLTF.

This clonotype came up many times. This rearrangement joins TRBV20-1 to TRBJ1-5; no firm D call. CDR1 and CDR2 from the germline V gene are DFQATT and SNEGSKA (reference sequence). Between the trimmed V and J ends, which lost 3 bases and 2 bases, there was a span of 14 bases. The length of the CDR3 is 15 residues. CDR3 region: CSASLRITGNQPQHF. As DNA, the CDR3 is TGCAGTGCTAGTTTGAGGATAACTGGCAATCAGCCCCAGCATTTT.

This clonotype has only a few counts. Here the CDR3 reads CASSQDGPTFRGGELFF. CDR3 sequence (DNA): TGTGCCAGCAGCCAAGACGGGCCCACCTTTCGGGGCGGGGAGCTGTTTTTT. The chain employs TRBV4-2 and TRBJ2-2, with a weak D call TRBD2 (5 bases). The germline V gene encodes CDR1 LGHNA and CDR2 YNFKEQ. This CDR3 has 17 amino acids. Between the trimmed V and J ends, which lost 0 bases and 7 bases, there was a span of 18 bases.

This clonotype was seen ten or more times. The chain employs TRBV10-2 and TRBJ2-7; D might be TRBD1 (5 bases). The CDR3 runs 13 residues. Trimming stripped 4 bases from V and 4 bases from J, with 11 bases between. Germline V CDR1 and CDR2: WSHSY, SAAADI. The CDR3 is CASSAGRAYEQYF. The DNA for the CDR3 is TGCGCCAGCAGTGCCGGCAGGGCATACGAGCAGTACTTC.

The V call is TRBV6-1, the J call TRBJ2-6; 8 nucleotides align to TRBD1. This CDR3 comprises 17 residues. V was clipped by 6 bases and J by 5 bases; unmatched bases: 12. Germline values: CDR1 MNHNS, CDR2 SASEGT. CDR3: CASSNPGGVNWANVLTF. The CDR3 DNA is TGTGCCAGCAGCAACCCAGGGGGCGTAAATTGGGCCAACGTCCTGACTTTC.

This clonotype has at least ten counts. The V gene is TRBV15, the J gene TRBJ2-7; D possibly uses TRBD1 or TRBD2 (5 bases each). The CDR3 sequence is 15 residues long. Germline-derived CDR1 and CDR2 are LNHNV and YYDKDF (reference sequence). V lost 1 base and J lost 0, with 10 bases in between. CDR3 sequence (DNA): TGTGCCACCAGCAGAGTGGGGGAGAGCTCCTACGAGCAGTACTTC. This gives the protein CATSRVGESSYEQYF.

This sequence joins TRBV24-1 and TRBJ2-3, with 7 bases fitting TRBD1. Per the germline V gene, CDR1 is KGHDR and CDR2 is SFDVKD. This CDR3 is 12 amino acids long. The V segment lost 10 bases and the J segment 0 bases; nucleotides outside the gene matches: 0. CDR3 amino acids: CATGQSTDTQYF. CDR3 nucleotides: TGTGCCACGGGACAGAGCACAGATACGCAGTATTTT.

This clonotype was counted ten times or more. This sequence joins TRBV4-1 and TRBJ1-2; D may be TRBD1 (5 bases). Germline assignment: CDR1 MGHRA and CDR2 YSYEKL. CDR3 length: 15 amino acids. The germline V and J ends were trimmed by 1 base and 4 bases, with 13 bases remaining between them. Here the CDR3 reads CASSQAYGTRYGYTF. The DNA of the CDR3 is TGCGCCAGCAGCCAAGCCTATGGGACTCGCTATGGCTACACCTTC.

This clonotype turned up a few times. This chain uses TRBV6-1 with TRBJ1-2; 9 bases match TRBD1. The CDR3 loop spans 14 amino acids. The V and J ends lost 6 bases and 6 bases, in that order; junction bases with no gene match: 8. Germline values: CDR1 MNHNS, CDR2 SASEGT. The CDR3 protein is CASSGAGTGNGYTF. The DNA of the CDR3 is TGTGCCAGCAGCGGTGCAGGGACAGGGAATGGCTACACCTTC.

This chain links TRBV7-6 with TRBJ1-6; D not resolved. Germline assignment: CDR1 SGHVS and CDR2 FNYEAQ. V lost 5 bases and J lost 7, with 9 bases in between. This CDR3 is built from 13 residues. The CDR3 bases are TGTGCCAGCAGCCCAAATGGGAATTCACCCCTCCACTTT. It is translated as CASSPNGNSPLHF.